Listed below are T cell receptor beta chains from one sample, sequenced in a study of PD-1 blockade in classical Hodgkin lymphoma. Assay: immunoSEQ multiplex PCR; the TCRdb copy retains only in-frame clones and omits some. The sample comprises approximately 19,000 clones, 77% of which are singletons, and roughly 40% rests with the top ten. The source was peripheral blood mononuclear cells (PBMCs), collected before the second cycle of nivolumab. These receptors all come from a human donor with classical Hodgkin lymphoma. Both conserved end residues are part of each CDR3.

CDR3 length | V gene | CDR3 protein
14 | TRBV5-4 | CASSLDSNTGELFF
17 | TRBV15 | CATTHGLAGGVANEQFF
15 | TRBV9 | CASSVVGRNTGELFF
15 | TRBV7-9 | CSLTSGGEDTGELFF
14 | TRBV6-5 | CASMREQMNTEAFF
13 | TRBV6-1 | CASSRTDNQPQHF
14 | TRBV6-1 | CASTTGGVGNEQFF
15 | TRBV2 | CASSSGTPLISGYTF
15 | TRBV29-1 | CSVDPSSGYRSGYTF
15 | TRBV11-2 | CASSLGPNSNQPQHF
13 | TRBV5-1 | CASSFRGNTEAFF
14 | TRBV5-1 | CASSIGTVQETQYF
15 | TRBV2 | CASSGSRGPRTEAFF
16 | TRBV11-3 | CASSLGQGGTNEKLFF
14 | TRBV5-1 | CASSLQRGPYEQYF
14 | TRBV19 | CASSILDPGGEQYF
14 | TRBV12-5 | CASGTGTGYNEQFF
17 | TRBV11-2 | CASSLAGTGHGNSPLHF
16 | TRBV7-6 | CASSLTGTAASYEQYF
11 | TRBV6-6 | CASSPRIEAFF
16 | TRBV19 | CASSRAGLAGGLEQFF
14 | TRBV5-1 | CASSLGGAAYEQYF
14 | TRBV4-1 | CASSVREGNTEAFF
12 | TRBV11-2 | CASSFVNGGYTF
15 | TRBV21-1 | CASSNGTSSYNEQFF
15 | TRBV11-3 | CASSLDPGQGYEQYF
15 | TRBV5-1 | CASSLVAGGPGEQFF
17 | TRBV7-2 | CASSSGLAGVRTGELFF
15 | TRBV27 | CASSLLGVGFNEQFF
14 | TRBV27 | CASSLSFGTRGYTF
12 | TRBV11-2 | CASSLDRSDAFF
15 | TRBV10-3 | CAISESADSNQPQHF
10 | TRBV29-1 | CSVLTDEQYF
12 | TRBV7-2 | CASSLTGYEQYF
12 | TRBV7-9 | CASSSKSPEAFF
16 | TRBV6-5 | CASSYSISGRYNEQFF
15 | TRBV10-3 | CAISNSSDLAETQYF
15 | TRBV4-1 | CASSQTDLGSGGYTF
13 | TRBV14 | CASSVGTRGEQYF
14 | TRBV19 | CASSADSARDTQYF
13 | TRBV5-5 | CASSSDPGYGYTF
16 | TRBV4-3 | CASSQVLAGHGDTQYF